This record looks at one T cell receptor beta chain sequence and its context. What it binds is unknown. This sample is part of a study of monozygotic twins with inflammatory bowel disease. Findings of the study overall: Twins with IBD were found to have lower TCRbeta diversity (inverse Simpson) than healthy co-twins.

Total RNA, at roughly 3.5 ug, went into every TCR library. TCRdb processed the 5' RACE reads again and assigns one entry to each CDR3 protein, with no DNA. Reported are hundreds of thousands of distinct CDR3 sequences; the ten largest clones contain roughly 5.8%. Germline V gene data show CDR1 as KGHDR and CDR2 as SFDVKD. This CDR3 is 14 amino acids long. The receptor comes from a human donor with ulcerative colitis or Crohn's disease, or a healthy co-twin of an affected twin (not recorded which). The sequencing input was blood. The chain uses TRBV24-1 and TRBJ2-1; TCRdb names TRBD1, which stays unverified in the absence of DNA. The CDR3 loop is CATSDLRGRNEQFF.